Presented here are 8 T cell receptor beta chains from one specimen sequenced in a study of glioma-infiltrating T cells after dendritic cell vaccination. Data came from immunoSEQ multiplex PCR; TCRdb stores just in-frame clones and leaves some out. The table has 91,000 or so clones, around 80% seen once. Indicated time point: after dendritic cell vaccination, including at tumor progression/relapse. This sample comprised blood, obtained after dendritic cell vaccination. The receptors stem from a human donor with glioblastoma.

The rearrangement uses TRBV27 and TRBJ2-1, with D tentatively TRBD1 (5 bases). V was cut by 3 bases and J by 14 bases, with 14 bases left in between. CDR1 MNHEY and CDR2 SMNVEV come from the germline V gene (reference sequence). This CDR3 has 12 residues. The CDR3 sequence is CASSFLGRVEFF. In nucleotides, the CDR3 is TGTGCCAGCAGTTTTTTGGGCAGGGTGGAGTTCTTC.

V is TRBV11-2 and J is TRBJ2-7; D not certain. This CDR3 has 13 residues. Germline V lookup: CDR1 SGHAT, CDR2 FQNNGV. V lost 2 bases and J lost 0, with 5 bases in between. CDR3 DNA sequence: TGTGCCAGCAGCTTAATGAGCTCCTACGAGCAGTACTTC. Protein: CASSLMSSYEQYF.

This clone was seen only a few times. The chain recombines TRBV6-6 with TRBJ1-1; tentative D call: TRBD1 (5 bases). The CDR3 runs 13 residues. CDR1 and CDR2 (germline): MNHNY, SVGAGI (reference sequence). V was cut by 5 bases and J by 3 bases, with 10 bases left in between. DNA of the CDR3: TGTGCCAGCAGTCGACAGTGGGACACTGAAGCTTTCTTT. The encoded protein is CASSRQWDTEAFF.

This chain links TRBV18 with TRBJ1-5, with D maybe TRBD1 (6 bases). Per germline, CDR1 KGHSH and CDR2 LQKENI. Trimming left V 3 bases short and J 6 bases short, with 9 bases between. The CDR3 has 13 amino acids. The DNA for the CDR3 is TGTGCCAGCTCACCTGGGACAAGTCAGCCCCAGCATTTT. This translates into CASSPGTSQPQHF.

This clone came up once. The V gene is TRBV28, the J gene TRBJ2-2, with D tentatively TRBD2 (6 bases). The CDR3 sequence is 17 residues long. The germline gives CDR1 MDHEN, CDR2 SYDVKM. The ends were cut back, 0 bases at V and 6 bases at J, with 17 bases in the middle. The chain's CDR3 is CASSLWALDGSSGELFF. For the CDR3, the DNA is TGTGCCAGCAGTTTATGGGCTCTGGACGGGAGCTCCGGGGAGCTGTTTTTT.

This clone was observed a handful of times. This chain joins TRBV6-5 and TRBJ1-2; possibly TRBD1 for D (5 bases). The CDR3 totals 13 residues. The germline V gene encodes CDR1 MNHEY and CDR2 SVGAGI. Trimming left V 4 bases short and J 12 bases short, with 18 bases between. The CDR3 reads CASSWEGLSANTF. The CDR3 DNA is TGTGCCAGCAGTTGGGAGGGGCTGAGTGCAAACACCTTC.

This clone has more than one count but fewer than ten. This sequence joins TRBV5-4 and TRBJ1-1, with 7 nucleotides matching TRBD1. Germline CDR1 reads SGHNT; CDR2 reads YYREEE (reference sequence). The CDR3 has 12 amino acids. Trimming took 4 bases from V and 6 from J; bases not matched to a gene: 3. CDR3 sequence reads: CASSPQGPEAFF. Here the CDR3 DNA reads TGTGCCAGCAGCCCACAGGGGCCTGAAGCTTTCTTT.

The genes are TRBV5-1 and TRBJ1-2, with 10 bases fitting TRBD1. J was trimmed by 3 bases and V by 3 bases; bases with no gene match: 8. The CDR3 consists of 16 residues. The V gene's germline CDR1 is SGHRS and CDR2 YFSETQ. CDR3 amino acids: CASSSGDRGFYYGYTF. DNA of the CDR3: TGCGCCAGCAGCTCGGGGGACAGGGGCTTCTACTATGGCTACACCTTC.